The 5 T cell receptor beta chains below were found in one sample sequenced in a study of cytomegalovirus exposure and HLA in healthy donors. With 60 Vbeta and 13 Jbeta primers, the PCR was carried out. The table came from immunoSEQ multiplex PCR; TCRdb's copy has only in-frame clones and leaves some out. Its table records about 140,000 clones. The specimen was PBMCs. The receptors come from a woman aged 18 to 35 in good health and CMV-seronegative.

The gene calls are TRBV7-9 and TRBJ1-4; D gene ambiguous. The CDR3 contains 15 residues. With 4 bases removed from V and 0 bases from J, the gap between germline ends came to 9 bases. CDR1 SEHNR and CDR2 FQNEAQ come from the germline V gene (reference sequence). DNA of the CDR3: TGTGCCAGCAGCTCCGGGATTACAACTAATGAAAAACTGTTTTTT. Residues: CASSSGITTNEKLFF.

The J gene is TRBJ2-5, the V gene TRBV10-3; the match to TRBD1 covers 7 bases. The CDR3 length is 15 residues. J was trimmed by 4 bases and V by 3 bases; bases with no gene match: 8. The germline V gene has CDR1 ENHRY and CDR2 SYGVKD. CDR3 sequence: CAISESPGQRETQYF. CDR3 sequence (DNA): TGTGCCATCAGTGAAAGCCCGGGACAGAGAGAGACCCAGTACTTC.

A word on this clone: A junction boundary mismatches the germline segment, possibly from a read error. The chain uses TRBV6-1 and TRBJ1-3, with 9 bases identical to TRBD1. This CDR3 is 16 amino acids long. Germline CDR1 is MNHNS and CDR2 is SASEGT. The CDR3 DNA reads TGTGCCAGCAGTGAAGCTAGGACAGGGGCTGGAAACACCATACATTTT. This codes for CASSEARTGAGNTIHF.

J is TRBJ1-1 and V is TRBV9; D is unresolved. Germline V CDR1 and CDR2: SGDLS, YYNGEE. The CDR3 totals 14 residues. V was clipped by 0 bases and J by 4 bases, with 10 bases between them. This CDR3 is CASSVGVVGTEAFF. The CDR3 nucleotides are TGTGCCAGCAGCGTAGGTGTAGTCGGCACTGAAGCTTTCTTT. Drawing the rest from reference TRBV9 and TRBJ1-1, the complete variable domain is DSGVTQTPKHLITATGQRVTLRCSPRSGDLSVYWYQQSLDQGLQFLIQYYNGEERAKGNILERFSAQQFPDLHSELNLSSLELGDSALYFCASSVGVVGTEAFFGQGTRLTVV.

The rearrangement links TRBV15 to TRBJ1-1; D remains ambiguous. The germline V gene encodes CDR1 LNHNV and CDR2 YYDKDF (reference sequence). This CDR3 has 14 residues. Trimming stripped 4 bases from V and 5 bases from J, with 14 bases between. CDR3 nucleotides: TGTGCCACCAGCACTGAGAGGTTTGGGACTGAAGCTTTCTTT. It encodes CATSTERFGTEAFF.